The 20 T cell receptor beta chains listed next were all sequenced from one sample in a study of T cells in Graves' hyperthyroidism and ophthalmopathy. What was amplified from RNA transcripts were TCR beta CDR3 regions. RT-PCR in the first round (using the HTBI primer set) targeted the TCR CDR3. TCRdb redid the calling of the multiplex PCR reads with MiXCR, one entry per CDR3 protein. The repertoire has hundreds of thousands of distinct CDR3 sequences, 11% to 15% of them found once; the top ten carry roughly 10%. Sequencing was done on a sample of blood. All receptors come from a woman between 18 and 29 years old with Graves' hyperthyroidism.

This clonotype was counted many times. The chain has TRBV2 and TRBJ2-7; unclear D gene. V was clipped by 2 bases and J by 1 base, with 9 bases between them. Per germline, CDR1 SNHLY and CDR2 FYNNEI. This CDR3 region has 14 residues. CDR3 region: CASSEQDLSYEQYF. The DNA of the CDR3 is TGTGCCAGCAGTGAACAGGACCTATCCTACGAGCAGTACTTC.

This clonotype was found many times. The chain employs TRBV7-6 and TRBJ2-7; D remains ambiguous. Trimming pared 2 bases from V and 3 bases from J, leaving 14 bases between. This CDR3 has 15 residues. The V gene's germline CDR1 is SGHVS and CDR2 FNYEAQ. CDR3 region: CASSLLPNKDYEQYF. DNA for the CDR3: TGTGCCAGCAGCTTACTCCCAAACAAGGACTACGAGCAGTACTTC.

On this clonotype itself: One base away lies a much larger clone, so this may be a sequencing read error. Lacking the conserved final phenylalanine or tryptophan, this CDR3 likely reflects a read error. This rearrangement joins TRBV20-1 to TRBJ2-7; TRBD1 matches at 10 bases. From germline, CDR1 is DFQATT and CDR2 SNEGSKA (reference sequence). The ends lost 3 bases at V and 1 base at J; junction bases unmatched: 3. This CDR3 has 14 residues. CDR3 nucleotides: TGCAGTGCTAGTAAGGACAGGGGGTCCTACGAGCAGTACTTG. Residues: CSASKDRGSYEQYL.

The CDR3 loop is CASSIQGNSNSPLHF. The DNA for the CDR3 is TGTGCCAGTAGTATCCAGGGGAACTCTAATTCACCCCTCCACTTT. The V call is TRBV19, the J call TRBJ1-6, with D perhaps matching TRBD1 (6 bases). The CDR3 has 15 amino acids. In germline, CDR1 is LNHDA, CDR2 SQIVND (reference sequence). Trimming took off 3 bases at V and 6 bases at J, with 12 bases between the two ends.

This clonotype has more than one count but fewer than ten. J is TRBJ2-4 and V is TRBV28; unclear D gene. This CDR3 comprises 14 residues. Between the trimmed V and J ends, which lost 3 bases and 1 base, there was a span of 7 bases. From germline, CDR1 is MDHEN and CDR2 SYDVKM. In nucleotides, the CDR3 is TGTGCCAGCAGTTTTACTGTGGCCAAAAACATTCAGTACTTC. Translating gives CASSFTVAKNIQYF.

The chain combines TRBV28 with TRBJ1-2, with D possibly TRBD1 on 5 matching bases. The V gene lost 9 bases and the J gene lost 4 bases, with 12 bases spanning the gap. CDR1 and CDR2 from the germline V gene are MDHEN and SYDVKM. This CDR3 contains 12 residues. The CDR3 protein is CASSWGRYGYTF. Here the CDR3 DNA reads TGTGCCAGTTCGTGGGGCCGCTATGGCTACACCTTC.

This chain uses TRBV27 with TRBJ2-2; the D is unclear. The V end lost 0 bases, the J end lost 5 bases, and 16 bases lay between the germline ends. Per the germline V gene, CDR1 is MNHEY and CDR2 is SMNVEV (reference sequence). This CDR3 region has 17 residues. The CDR3, as DNA: TGTGCCAGCAGTTTATCCCGGTCCGGCTTTCGGACCGGGGAGCTGTTTTTT. This codes for CASSLSRSGFRTGELFF.

V is TRBV25-1 and J is TRBJ2-3; 11 bases fit TRBD2. Looked up from germline, CDR1 is MGHDK and CDR2 is SYGVNS. The V and J ends lost 1 base and 7 bases, in that order; junction bases with no gene match: 4. This CDR3 has 15 residues. The CDR3 reads CASSESGTSGNTQYF. The CDR3 DNA reads TGTGCCAGCAGTGAATCGGGGACTAGCGGAAATACGCAGTATTTT.

This clonotype was seen repeatedly, ten times or more. The genes are TRBV28 and TRBJ2-7; 9 bases match TRBD1. With 1 base clipped from V and 4 bases from J, the junction kept 2 bases outside the gene matches. The germline V gene has CDR1 MDHEN and CDR2 SYDVKM. The CDR3 is 14 amino acids. DNA of the CDR3: TGTGCCAGCAGTTTATACGGGACAGGGTACGAGCAGTACTTC. As protein: CASSLYGTGYEQYF.

This clonotype occurred many times. The J gene is TRBJ2-1, the V gene TRBV12-3 or TRBV12-4, with TRBD2 matching over 9 bases. The CDR3 is 15 amino acids. With 3 bases clipped from V and 9 bases from J, the junction kept 9 bases outside the gene matches. The CDR3 spells CASSLRPAGGAEQFF. In nucleotides, the CDR3 is TGTGCCAGCAGTTTGAGGCCAGCGGGAGGCGCTGAGCAGTTCTTC.

The rearrangement uses TRBV19 and TRBJ2-7, with TRBD2 matching 12 bases. The germline V gene has CDR1 LNHDA and CDR2 SQIVND (reference sequence). The CDR3 is made up of 14 amino acids. The V and J ends lost 11 bases and 5 bases, in that order; junction bases with no gene match: 10. CDR3 in amino acids: CAFPTSGRFHEQYF. CDR3 nucleotide sequence: TGTGCCTTCCCGACTAGCGGGAGATTCCACGAGCAGTACTTC.

This clonotype was observed at least ten times. The chain employs TRBV19 and TRBJ2-7; the match to TRBD1 covers 7 bases. The J segment lost 2 bases and the V segment lost 10 bases, leaving 8 bases of the junction unmatched. The germline V gene has CDR1 LNHDA and CDR2 SQIVND (reference sequence). The CDR3 contains 13 residues. CDR3 sequence (DNA): TGTGCCACCTCAAGGGACAGAGCCTACGAGCAGTACTTC. It specifies CATSRDRAYEQYF.

This clonotype has more than one count but fewer than ten. The V and J genes are TRBV19 and TRBJ2-1; possible D gene TRBD2, 6 bases. The CDR3 consists of 13 residues. The V gene's germline CDR1 is LNHDA and CDR2 SQIVND (reference sequence). Trimming left V 8 bases short and J 8 bases short, with 16 bases between. This CDR3 reads CASGWLAFHEQFF. The CDR3 DNA sequence: TGTGCCAGTGGGTGGCTAGCGTTCCATGAGCAGTTCTTC.

The sample holds a few counts of this clonotype. CDR3 protein: CASSEATRVGYTF. The CDR3 coding sequence is TGTGCCAGCAGCGAAGCGACCCGGGTCGGCTACACCTTC. V usage is TRBV7-9 and J usage is TRBJ1-2; D gene ambiguous. CDR3 length: 13 residues. Per the germline V gene, CDR1 is SEHNR and CDR2 is FQNEAQ (reference sequence). The V gene lost 5 bases and the J gene lost 8 bases, with 15 bases spanning the gap.

Ten or more counts support this clonotype. The V and J genes are TRBV18 and TRBJ2-7; tentative D call: TRBD2 (6 bases). There are 14 residues in the CDR3. The V and J ends lost 6 bases and 3 bases respectively, with 15 bases between them. The germline CDR1 and CDR2 sequences are KGHSH and LQKENI. CDR3 DNA: TGTGCCAGCTCTCCCCGGGACTCGCTCTACGAGCAGTACTTC. Residues: CASSPRDSLYEQYF.

This chain joins TRBV7-9 and TRBJ2-7; D possibly corresponds to TRBD1 (6 bases). Trimming cost V 1 base and J 3 bases, with 10 bases left between them. There are 14 residues in the CDR3. Per germline, CDR1 SEHNR and CDR2 FQNEAQ (reference sequence). Here the CDR3 DNA reads TGTGCCAGCAGCTTAGTGGGACACCTCTACGAGCAGTACTTC. It specifies CASSLVGHLYEQYF.

This clonotype has only a few counts. The V call is TRBV4-3, the J call TRBJ1-4; 7 bases fit TRBD1. This CDR3 has 15 residues. J was trimmed by 11 bases and V by 3 bases; bases with no gene match: 12. Germline V gene data show CDR1 as LGHNA and CDR2 as YSLEER. In DNA, the CDR3 is TGCGCCAGCAGCCAGACAGGGAGTTCGAGGGAGAAACTGTTTTTT. Protein sequence: CASSQTGSSREKLFF.

This clonotype has just a few counts. V and J are TRBV20-1 and TRBJ2-7; 10 positions match TRBD2. CDR3 length: 16 residues. V dropped 6 bases and J dropped 5; count of bases not matched to a gene: 16. Germline loops: CDR1 DFQATT, CDR2 SNEGSKA (reference sequence). The CDR3 sequence: CSARLARAGGFNEQYF. The CDR3 DNA sequence: TGCAGTGCACGATTAGCCCGAGCGGGAGGGTTCAACGAGCAGTACTTC.

This clonotype has a count of ten or more. The chain joins TRBV7-2 to TRBJ1-2; TRBD1 matches at 7 bases. Losses at the gene ends were 11 bases for V and 0 bases for J; bases not matched to a gene: 9. This CDR3 comprises 14 residues. Germline V gives CDR1 SGHTA, CDR2 FQGNSA. The CDR3 bases are TGTGCCTTACGGGAGCAGGGGGCTAACTATGGCTACACCTTC. The encoded protein is CALREQGANYGYTF.

The V gene is TRBV6-1, the J gene TRBJ2-7; 9 bases are a match to TRBD2. The CDR3 is 14 residues long. Losses at the gene ends were 8 bases for V and 2 bases for J; bases not matched to a gene: 7. Looked up from germline, CDR1 is MNHNS and CDR2 is SASEGT. CDR3 DNA sequence: TGTGCCAGCGCGCGGCGGGAGGGACCCTACGAGCAGTACTTC. The encoded protein is CASARREGPYEQYF.